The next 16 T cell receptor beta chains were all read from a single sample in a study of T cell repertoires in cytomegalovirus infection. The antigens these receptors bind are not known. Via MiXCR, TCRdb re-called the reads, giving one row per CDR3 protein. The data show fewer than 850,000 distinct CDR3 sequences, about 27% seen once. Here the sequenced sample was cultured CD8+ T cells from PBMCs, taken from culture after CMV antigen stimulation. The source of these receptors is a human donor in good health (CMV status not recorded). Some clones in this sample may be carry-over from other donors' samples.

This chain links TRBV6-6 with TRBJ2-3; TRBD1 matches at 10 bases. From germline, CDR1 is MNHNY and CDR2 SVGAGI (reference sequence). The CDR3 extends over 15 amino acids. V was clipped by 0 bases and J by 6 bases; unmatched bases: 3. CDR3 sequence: CASSYSDRGMDTQYF. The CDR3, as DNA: TGTGCCAGCAGTTACTCGGACAGGGGGATGGATACGCAGTATTTT.

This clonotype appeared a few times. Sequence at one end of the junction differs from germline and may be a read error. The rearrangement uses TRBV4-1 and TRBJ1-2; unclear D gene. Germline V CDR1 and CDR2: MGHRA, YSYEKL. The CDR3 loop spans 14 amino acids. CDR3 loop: CASNQNPVSNGYTF. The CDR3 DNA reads TGCGCCAGCAACCAAAACCCGGTGAGCAATGGCTACACCTTC.

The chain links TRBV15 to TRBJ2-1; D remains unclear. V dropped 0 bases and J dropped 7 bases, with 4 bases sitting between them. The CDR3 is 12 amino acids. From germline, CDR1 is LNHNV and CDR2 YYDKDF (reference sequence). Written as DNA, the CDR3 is TGTGCCACCAGCAGAGATAGAAATGAGCAGTTCTTC. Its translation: CATSRDRNEQFF.

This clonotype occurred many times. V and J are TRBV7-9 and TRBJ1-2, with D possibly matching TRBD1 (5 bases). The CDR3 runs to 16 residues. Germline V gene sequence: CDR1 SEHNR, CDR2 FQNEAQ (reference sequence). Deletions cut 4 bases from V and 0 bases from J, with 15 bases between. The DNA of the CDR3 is TGTGCCAGCAGCTCACTAGGTGACAGAACTAACTATGGCTACACCTTC. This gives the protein CASSSLGDRTNYGYTF.

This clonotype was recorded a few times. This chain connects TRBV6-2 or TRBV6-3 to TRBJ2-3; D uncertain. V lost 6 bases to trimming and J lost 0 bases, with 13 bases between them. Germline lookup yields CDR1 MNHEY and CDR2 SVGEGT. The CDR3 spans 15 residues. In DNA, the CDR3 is TGTGCCAGCAGCTACCTGCAACCCAGCACAGATACGCAGTATTTT. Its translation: CASSYLQPSTDTQYF.

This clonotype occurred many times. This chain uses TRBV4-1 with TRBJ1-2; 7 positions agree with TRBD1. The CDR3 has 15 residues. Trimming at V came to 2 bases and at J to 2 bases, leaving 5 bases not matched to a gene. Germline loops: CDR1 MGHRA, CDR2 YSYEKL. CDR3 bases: TGCGCCAGCAGCCAAAACAGGGGAATCAACTATGGCTACACCTTC. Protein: CASSQNRGINYGYTF.

DNA for the CDR3: TGTGCCAGCAGTCCGACAGTACGTAATGAAAAACTGTTTTTT. It is translated as CASSPTVRNEKLFF. The chain is built from TRBV7-9 and TRBJ1-4; a weak D match, TRBD1 (5 bases). CDR3 length: 14 amino acids. The V end was cut by 6 bases, the J end by 4 bases, with 12 bases between. Germline V gives CDR1 SEHNR, CDR2 FQNEAQ (reference sequence).

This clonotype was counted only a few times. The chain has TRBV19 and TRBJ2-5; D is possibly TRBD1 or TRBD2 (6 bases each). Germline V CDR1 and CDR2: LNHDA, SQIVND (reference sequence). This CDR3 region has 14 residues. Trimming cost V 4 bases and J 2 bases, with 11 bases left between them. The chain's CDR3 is CASSTRGLQETQYF. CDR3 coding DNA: TGTGCCAGTAGTACCAGGGGACTTCAAGAGACCCAGTACTTC.

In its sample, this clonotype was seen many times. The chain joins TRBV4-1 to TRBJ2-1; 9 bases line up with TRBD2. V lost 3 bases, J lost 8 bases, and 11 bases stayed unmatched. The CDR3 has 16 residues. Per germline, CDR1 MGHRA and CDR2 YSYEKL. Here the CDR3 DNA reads TGCGCCAGCAGCCATGCTCCGGGACTAGCAAACGATGAGCAGTTCTTC. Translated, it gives CASSHAPGLANDEQFF.

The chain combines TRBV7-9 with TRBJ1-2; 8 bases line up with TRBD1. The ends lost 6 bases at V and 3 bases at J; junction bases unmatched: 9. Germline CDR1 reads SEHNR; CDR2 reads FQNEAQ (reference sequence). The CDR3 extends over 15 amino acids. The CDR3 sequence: CASSFAQGAYYGYTF. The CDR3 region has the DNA TGTGCCAGCAGTTTTGCCCAGGGGGCCTACTATGGCTACACCTTC. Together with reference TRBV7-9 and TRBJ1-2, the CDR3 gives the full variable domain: DTGVSQNPRHKITKRGQNVTFRCDPISEHNRLYWYRQTLGQGPEFLTYFQNEAQLEKSRLLSDRFSAERPKGSFSTLEIQRTEQGDSAMYLCASSFAQGAYYGYTFGSGTRLTVV.

The CDR3 protein is CASSSLQDSYEQYV. In nucleotides, the CDR3 is TGTGCCAGCAGTTCTCTCCAGGACAGCTACGAGCAGTACGTC. This chain connects TRBV28 to TRBJ2-7, with D maybe TRBD1 (6 bases). Germline lookup yields CDR1 MDHEN and CDR2 SYDVKM. This CDR3 comprises 14 residues. Trimming pared 4 bases from V and 3 bases from J, leaving 13 bases between.

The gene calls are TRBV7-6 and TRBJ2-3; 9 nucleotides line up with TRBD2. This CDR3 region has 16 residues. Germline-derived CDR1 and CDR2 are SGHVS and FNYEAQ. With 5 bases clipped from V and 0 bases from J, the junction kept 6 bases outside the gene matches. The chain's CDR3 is CASSDRLAVSTDTQYF. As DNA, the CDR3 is TGTGCCAGCAGCGATCGACTAGCGGTTAGCACAGATACGCAGTATTTT.

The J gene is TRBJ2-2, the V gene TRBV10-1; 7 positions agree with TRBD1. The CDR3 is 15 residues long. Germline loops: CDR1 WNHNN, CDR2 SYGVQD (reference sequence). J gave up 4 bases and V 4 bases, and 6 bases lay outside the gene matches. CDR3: CASSGNRGSTGELFF. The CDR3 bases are TGCGCCAGCAGTGGGAACAGGGGTAGCACCGGGGAGCTGTTTTTT.

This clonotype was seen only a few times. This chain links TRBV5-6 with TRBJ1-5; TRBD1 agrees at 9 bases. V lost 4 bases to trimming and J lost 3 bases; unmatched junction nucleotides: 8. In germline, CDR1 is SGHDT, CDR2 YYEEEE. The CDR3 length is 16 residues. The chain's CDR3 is CASSHRQGGLNQPQHF. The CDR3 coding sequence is TGTGCCAGCAGCCATCGACAGGGGGGCCTCAATCAGCCCCAGCATTTT.

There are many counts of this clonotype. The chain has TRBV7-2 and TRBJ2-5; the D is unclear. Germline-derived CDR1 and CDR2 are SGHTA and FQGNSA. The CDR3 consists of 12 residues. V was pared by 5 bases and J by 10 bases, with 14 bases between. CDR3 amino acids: CASSLDVKDQYF. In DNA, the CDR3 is TGTGCCAGCAGCCTAGATGTCAAAGACCAGTACTTC.

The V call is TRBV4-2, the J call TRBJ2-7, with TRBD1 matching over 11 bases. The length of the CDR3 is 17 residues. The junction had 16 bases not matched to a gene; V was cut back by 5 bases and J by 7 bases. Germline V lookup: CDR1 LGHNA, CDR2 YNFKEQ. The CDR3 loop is CASSSDAVGQGAWEQYF. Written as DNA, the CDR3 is TGTGCCAGCAGCTCAGACGCGGTTGGACAGGGGGCATGGGAGCAGTACTTC.